The present T cell receptor beta chain was sequenced within a study of post-analysis software for immune sequencing data. The overall study: Included courses were relapsing-remitting and secondary progressive multiple sclerosis; progressive-relapsing multiple sclerosis was also included.

This clonotype was picked up a small number of times. Its target is unknown. Study-level results: In patients, TRBV5-6, TRBV5-1 and TRBV20-1 belonged to several TRBV segments found more frequently than in controls. In multiple sclerosis, normalized Chao1 diversity was significantly below that of controls. With F measure, samples from one preparation batch clustered together strongly.

The CDR3 spans 14 residues. The junction had 6 bases not matched to a gene; V was cut back by 4 bases and J by 4 bases. CDR1 DFQATT and CDR2 SNEGSKA come from the germline V gene (reference sequence). Unique-molecular-identifier-tagged TCR beta cDNA libraries were used. One entry per CDR3 protein, called by TCRdb with MiXCR from the PCR reads. This table has approximately 770,000 distinct CDR3 sequences, around 45% appearing once. This sequence joins TRBV20-1 and TRBJ2-7, with 11 bases matching TRBD1. This TCR came from a girl aged 5 to 17 with multiple sclerosis. Sequenced: blood. The CDR3 DNA reads as TGCAGTGCTAAGAAGGACAGGGGGCTATACGAGCAGTACTTC. The encoded protein is CSAKKDRGLYEQYF.